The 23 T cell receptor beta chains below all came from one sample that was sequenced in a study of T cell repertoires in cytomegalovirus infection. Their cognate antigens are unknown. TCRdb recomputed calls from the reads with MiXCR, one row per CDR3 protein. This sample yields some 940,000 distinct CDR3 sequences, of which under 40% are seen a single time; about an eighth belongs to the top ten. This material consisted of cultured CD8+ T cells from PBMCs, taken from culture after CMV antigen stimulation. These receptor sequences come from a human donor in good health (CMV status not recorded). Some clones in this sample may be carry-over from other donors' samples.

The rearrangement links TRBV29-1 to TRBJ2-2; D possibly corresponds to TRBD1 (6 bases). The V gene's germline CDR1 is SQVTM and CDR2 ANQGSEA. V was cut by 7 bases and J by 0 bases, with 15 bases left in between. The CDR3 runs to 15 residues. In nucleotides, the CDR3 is TGCAGCGCATCAGCCGGGACACCGAACACCGGGGAGCTGTTTTTT. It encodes CSASAGTPNTGELFF.

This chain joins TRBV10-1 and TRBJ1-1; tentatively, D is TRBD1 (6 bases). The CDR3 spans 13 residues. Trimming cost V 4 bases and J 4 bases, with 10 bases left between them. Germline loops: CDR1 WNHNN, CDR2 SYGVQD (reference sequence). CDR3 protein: CASSAGQITEAFF. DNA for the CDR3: TGCGCCAGCAGTGCCGGACAGATCACTGAAGCTTTCTTT.

The CDR3 coding sequence is TGTGCCAGCAGCGTCGGGAGGAGCCCGAGCACTGAAGCTTTCTTT. Translating gives CASSVGRSPSTEAFF. This chain connects TRBV9 to TRBJ1-1; the D is unclear. Germline lookup yields CDR1 SGDLS and CDR2 YYNGEE. CDR3 length: 15 residues. V lost 2 bases and J lost 4, with 15 bases in between.

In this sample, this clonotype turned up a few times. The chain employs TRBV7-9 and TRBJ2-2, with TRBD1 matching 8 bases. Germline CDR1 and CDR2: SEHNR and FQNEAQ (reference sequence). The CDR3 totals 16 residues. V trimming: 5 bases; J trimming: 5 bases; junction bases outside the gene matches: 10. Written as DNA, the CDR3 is TGTGCCAGCAGCGATAGCGGACAGGGATGGACCGGGGAGCTGTTTTTT. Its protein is CASSDSGQGWTGELFF. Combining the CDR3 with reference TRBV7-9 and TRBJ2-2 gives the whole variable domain DTGVSQNPRHKITKRGQNVTFRCDPISEHNRLYWYRQTLGQGPEFLTYFQNEAQLEKSRLLSDRFSAERPKGSFSTLEIQRTEQGDSAMYLCASSDSGQGWTGELFFGEGSRLTVL.

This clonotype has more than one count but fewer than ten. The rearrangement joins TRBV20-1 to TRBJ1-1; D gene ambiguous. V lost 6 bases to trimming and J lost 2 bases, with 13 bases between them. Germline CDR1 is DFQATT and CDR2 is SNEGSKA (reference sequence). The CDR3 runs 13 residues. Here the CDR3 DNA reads TGCAGTGCCCCCCAGGATTCCAACACTGAAGCTTTCTTT. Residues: CSAPQDSNTEAFF.

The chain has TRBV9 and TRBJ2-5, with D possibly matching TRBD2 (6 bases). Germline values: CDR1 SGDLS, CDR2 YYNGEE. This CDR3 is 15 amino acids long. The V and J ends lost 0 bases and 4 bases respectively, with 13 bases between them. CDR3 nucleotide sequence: TGTGCCAGCAGCGTAGGTTCGGGGGTAGCAGAGACCCAGTACTTC. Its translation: CASSVGSGVAETQYF.

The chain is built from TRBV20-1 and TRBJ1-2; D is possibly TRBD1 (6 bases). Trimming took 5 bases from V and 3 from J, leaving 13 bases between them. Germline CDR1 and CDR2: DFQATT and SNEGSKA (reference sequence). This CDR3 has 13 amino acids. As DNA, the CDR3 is TGCAGTGCTCAAGCACAGGGAGACTATGGCTACACCTTC. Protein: CSAQAQGDYGYTF.

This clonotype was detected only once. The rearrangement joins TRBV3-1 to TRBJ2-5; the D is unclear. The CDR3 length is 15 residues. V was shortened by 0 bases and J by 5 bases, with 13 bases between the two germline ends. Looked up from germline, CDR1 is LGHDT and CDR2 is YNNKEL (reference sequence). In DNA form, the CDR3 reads TGTGCCAGCAGCCAAGATCTAGGAGTGGGGGAGACCCAGTACTTC. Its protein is CASSQDLGVGETQYF.

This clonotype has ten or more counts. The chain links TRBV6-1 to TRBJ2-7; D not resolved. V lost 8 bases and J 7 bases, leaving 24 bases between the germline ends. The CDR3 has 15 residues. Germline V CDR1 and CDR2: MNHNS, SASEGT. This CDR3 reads CASRRSLVGLWEQYF. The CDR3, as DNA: TGTGCCAGCCGCCGTTCCCTTGTGGGTTTATGGGAGCAGTACTTC.

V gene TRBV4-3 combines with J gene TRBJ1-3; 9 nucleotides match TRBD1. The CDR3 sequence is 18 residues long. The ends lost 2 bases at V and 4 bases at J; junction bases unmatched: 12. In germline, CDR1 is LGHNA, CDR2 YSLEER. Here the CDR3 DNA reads TGCGCCAGCAGCCAAAAAAAAGGACAGGGGATCGCCGGAAACACCATATATTTT. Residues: CASSQKKGQGIAGNTIYF.

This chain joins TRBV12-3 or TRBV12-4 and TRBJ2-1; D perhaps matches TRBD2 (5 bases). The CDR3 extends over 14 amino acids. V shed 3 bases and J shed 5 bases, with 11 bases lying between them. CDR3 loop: CASSLRVSNNEQFF. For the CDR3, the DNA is TGTGCCAGCAGTTTGAGGGTATCGAACAATGAGCAGTTCTTC.

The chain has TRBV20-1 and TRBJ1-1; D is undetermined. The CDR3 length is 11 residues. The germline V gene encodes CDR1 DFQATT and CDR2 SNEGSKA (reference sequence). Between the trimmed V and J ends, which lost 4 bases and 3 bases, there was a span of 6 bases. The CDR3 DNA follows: TGCAGTGCTATTGACTACACTGAAGCTTTCTTT. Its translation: CSAIDYTEAFF.

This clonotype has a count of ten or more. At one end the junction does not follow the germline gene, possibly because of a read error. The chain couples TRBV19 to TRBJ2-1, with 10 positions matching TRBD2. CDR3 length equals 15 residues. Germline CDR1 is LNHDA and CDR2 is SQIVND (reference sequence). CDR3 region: CASSILAGDYNEQFF. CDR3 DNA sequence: TGTGCCAGCAGTATCCTAGCGGGGGACTACAATGAGCAGTTCTTC. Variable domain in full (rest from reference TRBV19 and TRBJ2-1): DGGITQSPKYLFRKEGQNVTLSCEQNLNHDAMYWYRQDPGQGLRLIYYSQIVNDFQKGDIAEGYSVSREKKESFPLTVTSAQKNPTAFYLCASSILAGDYNEQFFGPGTRLTVL.

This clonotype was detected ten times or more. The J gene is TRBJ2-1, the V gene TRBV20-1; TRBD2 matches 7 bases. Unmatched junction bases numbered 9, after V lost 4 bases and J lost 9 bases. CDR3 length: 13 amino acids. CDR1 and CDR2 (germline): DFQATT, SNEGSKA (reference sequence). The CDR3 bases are TGCAGTGCTAAGGGACTACTTTTGGGTGAGCAGTTCTTC. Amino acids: CSAKGLLLGEQFF.

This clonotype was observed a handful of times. DNA of the CDR3: TGTGCCAGCAGTTTCAGGACAGGCCTAAACACTGAAGCTTTCTTT. The encoded protein is CASSFRTGLNTEAFF. This chain uses TRBV6-5 with TRBJ1-1; TRBD1 matches 7 bases. This CDR3 spans 15 amino acids. V gave up 4 bases and J gave up 2 bases; unmatched junction bases: 7. Germline CDR1 MNHEY, CDR2 SVGAGI.

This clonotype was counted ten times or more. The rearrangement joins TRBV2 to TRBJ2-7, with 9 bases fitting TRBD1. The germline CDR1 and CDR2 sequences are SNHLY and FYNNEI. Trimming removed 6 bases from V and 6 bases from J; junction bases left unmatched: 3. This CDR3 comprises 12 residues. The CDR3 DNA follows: TGTGCCAGCAGCTGGACAGGGGTCGAGCAGTACTTC. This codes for CASSWTGVEQYF.

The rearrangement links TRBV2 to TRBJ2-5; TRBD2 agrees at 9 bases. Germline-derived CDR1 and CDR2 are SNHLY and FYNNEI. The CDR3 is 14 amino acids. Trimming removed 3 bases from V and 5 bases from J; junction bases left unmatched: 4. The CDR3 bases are TGTGCCAGCAGTGAGCGGGGGGGCGTTGAGACCCAGTACTTC. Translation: CASSERGGVETQYF.

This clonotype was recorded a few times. Here the CDR3 DNA reads TGCGCCAGCAGCCCGGTCAACGAAGGAGCAACTAATGAAAAACTGTTTTTT. Translation gives CASSPVNEGATNEKLFF. V gene TRBV4-1 combines with J gene TRBJ1-4; D call uncertain. The CDR3 contains 17 residues. Germline V gene lookup returns CDR1 MGHRA and CDR2 YSYEKL. Between the trimmed V and J ends, which lost 4 bases and 0 bases, there was a span of 15 bases.

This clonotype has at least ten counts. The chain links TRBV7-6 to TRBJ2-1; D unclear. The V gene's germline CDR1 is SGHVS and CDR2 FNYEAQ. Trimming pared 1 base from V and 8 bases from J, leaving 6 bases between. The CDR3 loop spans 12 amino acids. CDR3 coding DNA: TGTGCCAGCAGCTTAGAAACCCATGAGCAGTTCTTC. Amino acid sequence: CASSLETHEQFF.

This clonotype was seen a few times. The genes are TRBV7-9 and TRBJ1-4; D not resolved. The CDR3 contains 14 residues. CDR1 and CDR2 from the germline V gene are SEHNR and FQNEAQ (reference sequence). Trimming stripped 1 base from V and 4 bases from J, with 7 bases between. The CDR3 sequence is CASSLEQLNEKLFF. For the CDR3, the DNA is TGTGCCAGCAGCTTAGAACAGCTTAATGAAAAACTGTTTTTT.

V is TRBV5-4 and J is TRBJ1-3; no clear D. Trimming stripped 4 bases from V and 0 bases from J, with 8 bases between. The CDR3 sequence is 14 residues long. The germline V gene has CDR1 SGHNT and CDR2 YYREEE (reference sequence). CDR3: CASSRYSSGNTIYF. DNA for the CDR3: TGTGCCAGCAGCCGGTACAGCTCTGGAAACACCATATATTTT. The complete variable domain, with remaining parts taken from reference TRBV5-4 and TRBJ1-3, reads ETGVTQSPTHLIKTRGQQVTLRCSSQSGHNTVSWYQQALGQGPQFIFQYYREEENGRGNFPPRFSGLQFPNYSSELNVNALELDDSALYLCASSRYSSGNTIYFGEGSWLTVV.

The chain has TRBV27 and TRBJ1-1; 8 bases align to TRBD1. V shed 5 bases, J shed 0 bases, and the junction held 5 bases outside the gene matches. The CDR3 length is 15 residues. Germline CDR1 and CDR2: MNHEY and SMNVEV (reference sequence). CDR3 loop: CASSARTGMNTEAFF. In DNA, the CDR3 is TGTGCCAGCAGTGCTAGGACAGGGATGAACACTGAAGCTTTCTTT.

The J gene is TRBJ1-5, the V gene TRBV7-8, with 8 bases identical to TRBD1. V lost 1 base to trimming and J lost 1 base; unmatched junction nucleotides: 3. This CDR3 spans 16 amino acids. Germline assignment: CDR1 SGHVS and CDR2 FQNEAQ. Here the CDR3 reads CASSLGPGGSNQPQHF. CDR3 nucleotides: TGTGCCAGCAGCTTAGGTCCAGGGGGCAGCAATCAGCCCCAGCATTTT.